A selection of T cell receptor beta chains follows, all from one sample in a study of cytomegalovirus exposure and HLA in healthy donors. The protocol was immunoSEQ multiplex PCR, while the TCRdb copy is restricted to in-frame clones and leaves out a portion. The sample data list some 96,000 clones. Input material: PBMCs. The source is a woman in her thirties in good health and CMV-seronegative. Each CDR3 is given with its conserved first and last residue. A D gene is named only where the DNA matches it firmly.

d_call,v_call,j_call,cdr3_nt,cdr3_aa
TRBD2,TRBV5-1,TRBJ2-7,TGCGCCAGCAGCTTGGAAGCTTTTGCCGGGGAGGGGTACGAGCAGTACTTC,CASSLEAFAGEGYEQYF
TRBD2,TRBV7-2,TRBJ2-3,TGTGCCAGCAGCTTCGGGACTAGTCCGACTACGCAGTATTTT,CASSFGTSPTTQYF
.,TRBV7-6,TRBJ2-1,TGTGCCAGCAGCTCCCGCTCCTACAATGAGCAGTTCTTC,CASSSRSYNEQFF
.,TRBV9,TRBJ1-1,TGTGCCAGCACGGCGGATATGAACACTGAAGCTTTCTTT,CASTADMNTEAFF
TRBD2,TRBV28,TRBJ2-1,TGTGCCAGCAGCTTGACTAGCGGGAGGGTGGGTGAGCAGTTCTTC,CASSLTSGRVGEQFF
.,TRBV19,TRBJ2-2,TGTGCCAGCAAAAGGGAGAGGGACACCGGGGAGCTGTTTTTT,CASKRERDTGELFF
TRBD2,TRBV5-4,TRBJ2-5,TGTGCCAGCAGCAGCTTGGACACTAGCGGGAAGGAGACCCAGTACTTC,CASSSLDTSGKETQYF
TRBD1,TRBV7-9,TRBJ2-4,TGTGCCAGCAGCAAGAGGACAGGGGAAAACATTCAGTACTTC,CASSKRTGENIQYF
TRBD1,TRBV27,TRBJ1-3,TGTGCCAGCAGGGGACAGGGCACTGGAAACACCATATATTTT,CASRGQGTGNTIYF
.,TRBV5-1,TRBJ2-5,TGCGCCAGCAGCTTGGTCCCGGTCACGGAGACCCAGTACTTC,CASSLVPVTETQYF
.,TRBV15,TRBJ1-2,TGTGCCACCAGCACAACCCGAGGGGGGGGCCCCTACTATGGCTACACCTTC,CATSTTRGGGPYYGYTF
.,TRBV19,TRBJ1-3,TGTGCCAGTAGACGACAGAGCTCTGGAAACACCATATATTTT,CASRRQSSGNTIYF
.,TRBV10-3,TRBJ1-1,TGTGCCATCAGTGAGTCGGGCCCTGAACTGTCTGTAGCTTTCTTT,CAISESGPELSVAFF
.,TRBV7-2,TRBJ2-7,TGTGCCAGCAGCTTCTCTGCGGGCGACGAGCAGTACTTC,CASSFSAGDEQYF
TRBD2,TRBV18,TRBJ2-7,TGTGCCAGCTCACCAGGGGGGGGTCGCTCCTACGAGCAGTACTTC,CASSPGGGRSYEQYF